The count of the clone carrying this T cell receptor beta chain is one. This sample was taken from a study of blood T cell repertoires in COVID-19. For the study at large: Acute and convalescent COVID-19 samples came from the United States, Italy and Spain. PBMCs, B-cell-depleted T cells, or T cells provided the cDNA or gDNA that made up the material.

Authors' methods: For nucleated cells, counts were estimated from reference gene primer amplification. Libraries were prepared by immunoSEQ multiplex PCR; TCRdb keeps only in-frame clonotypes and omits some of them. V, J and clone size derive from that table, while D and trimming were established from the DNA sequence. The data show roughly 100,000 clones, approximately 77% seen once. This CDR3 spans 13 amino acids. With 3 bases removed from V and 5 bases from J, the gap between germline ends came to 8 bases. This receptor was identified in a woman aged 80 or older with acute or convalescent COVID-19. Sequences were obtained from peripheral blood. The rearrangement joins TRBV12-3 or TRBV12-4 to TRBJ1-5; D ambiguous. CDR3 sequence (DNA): TGTGCCAGCAGTTTCGGGGAGGATCAGCCCCAGCATTTT. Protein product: CASSFGEDQPQHF.